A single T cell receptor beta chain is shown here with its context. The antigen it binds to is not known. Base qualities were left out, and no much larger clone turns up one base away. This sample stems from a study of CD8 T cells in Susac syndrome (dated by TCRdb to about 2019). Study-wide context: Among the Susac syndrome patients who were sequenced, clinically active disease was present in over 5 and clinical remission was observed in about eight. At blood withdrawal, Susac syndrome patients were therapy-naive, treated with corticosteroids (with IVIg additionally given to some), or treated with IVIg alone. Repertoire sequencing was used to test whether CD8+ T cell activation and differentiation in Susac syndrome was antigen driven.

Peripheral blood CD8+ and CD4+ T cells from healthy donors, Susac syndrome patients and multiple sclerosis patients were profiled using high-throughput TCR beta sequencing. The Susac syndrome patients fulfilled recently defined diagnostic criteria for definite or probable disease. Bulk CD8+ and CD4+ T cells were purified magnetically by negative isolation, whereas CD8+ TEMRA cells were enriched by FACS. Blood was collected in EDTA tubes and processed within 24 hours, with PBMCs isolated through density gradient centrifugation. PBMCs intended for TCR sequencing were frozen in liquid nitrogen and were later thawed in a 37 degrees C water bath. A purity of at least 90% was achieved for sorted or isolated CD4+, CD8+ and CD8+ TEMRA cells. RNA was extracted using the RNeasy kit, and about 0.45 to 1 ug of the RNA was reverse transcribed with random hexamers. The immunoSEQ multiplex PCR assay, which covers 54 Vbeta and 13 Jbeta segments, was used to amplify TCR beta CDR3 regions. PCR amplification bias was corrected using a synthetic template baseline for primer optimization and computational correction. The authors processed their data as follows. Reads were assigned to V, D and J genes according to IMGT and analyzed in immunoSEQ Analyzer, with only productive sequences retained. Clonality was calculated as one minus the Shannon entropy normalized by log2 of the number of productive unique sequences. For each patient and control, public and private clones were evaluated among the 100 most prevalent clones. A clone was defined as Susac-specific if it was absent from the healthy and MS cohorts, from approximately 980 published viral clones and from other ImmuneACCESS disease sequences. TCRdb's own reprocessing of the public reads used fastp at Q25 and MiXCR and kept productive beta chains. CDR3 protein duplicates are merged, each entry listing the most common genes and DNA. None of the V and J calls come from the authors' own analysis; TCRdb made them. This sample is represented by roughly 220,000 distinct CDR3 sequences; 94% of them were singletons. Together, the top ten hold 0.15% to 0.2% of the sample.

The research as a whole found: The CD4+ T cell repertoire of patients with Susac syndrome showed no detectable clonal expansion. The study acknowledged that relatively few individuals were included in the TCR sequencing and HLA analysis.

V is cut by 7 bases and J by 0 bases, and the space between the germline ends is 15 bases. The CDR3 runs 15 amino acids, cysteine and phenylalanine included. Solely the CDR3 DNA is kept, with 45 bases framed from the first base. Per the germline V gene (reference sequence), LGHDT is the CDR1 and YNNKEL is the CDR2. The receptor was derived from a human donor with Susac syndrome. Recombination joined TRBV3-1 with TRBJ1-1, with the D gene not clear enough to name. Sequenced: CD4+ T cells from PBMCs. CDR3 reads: CASTPARGLNTEAFF. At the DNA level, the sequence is TGTGCCAGCACCCCGGCCCGGGGTCTGAACACTGAAGCTTTCTTT.